The sequence of this T cell receptor beta chain was determined in a study of blood T cells in healthy people across ages. Study overall: About one barcoded beta molecule per two T cells came from capture by template switching.

With V trimmed by 1 base and J by 4 bases, 7 bases remained unmatched. The CDR3 is made up of 16 amino acids. Per germline, CDR1 SSHAT and CDR2 FNYEAQ (reference sequence). Total RNA extraction produced at least 5.5 micrograms (per sample) for the study. Combining a sample-barcoded 5' primer with a J-beta primer mix, a second PCR ran for roughly 7 to 11 cycles. Every sample gave at least 2.5 million paired-end reads containing CDR3. TCRdb redid the calling of the 5' RACE reads with MiXCR, one entry per CDR3 protein. The sample lists over a million distinct CDR3 sequences; about 25% were seen once. In addition, the sample was reused for a study of T cells of mothers and their children. This second study notes: Related mother-child pairs shared slightly more overlap than unrelated pairs, but the difference was non-significant.

The genes are TRBV7-7 and TRBJ2-7; 10 positions agree with TRBD1. The sequenced material came from blood. The sequence came from a girl aged 2 to 9 in good health. This chain's CDR3 is CASSLDSGTGEYEQYF. As DNA, the CDR3 is TGTGCCAGCAGCTTAGATTCCGGGACAGGGGAATACGAGCAGTACTTC.